A selection of T cell receptor beta chains follows, all from one sample in a study of blood T cells in healthy people across ages. One entry per CDR3 protein results from TCRdb running MiXCR on the 5' RACE reads. This sample has under 800,000 distinct CDR3 sequences, with approximately 43% found just once. Sequencing was carried out using blood. These receptors were taken from a woman aged 55-70 years in good health. Each CDR3 is given with its conserved first and last residue. Fields, in order: CDR3 DNA, CDR3 protein, D gene, J gene, V gene, clone size. D genes are given only for firm matches. Size tells how often a clone was seen (once, few, many) or the class of an expanded clone, and some rows leave it out.

CDR3 DNA: TGTGCCAGCAGCCTAACTAGCGGGGTATACAATGAGCAGTACTTC
CDR3 protein: CASSLTSGVYNEQYF
D gene: TRBD2
J gene: TRBJ2-5
V gene: TRBV7-9
clone size: NA

CDR3 DNA: TGCAGTGCTAGAGATTGGGCAACAACTAATGAAAAACTGTTTTTT
CDR3 protein: CSARDWATTNEKLFF
D gene: NA
J gene: TRBJ1-4
V gene: TRBV20-1
clone size: NA

CDR3 DNA: TGCAGCGTTGAAGATTCAGGGGGAAGGCCCCAGTACTTC
CDR3 protein: CSVEDSGGRPQYF
D gene: TRBD1
J gene: TRBJ2-5
V gene: TRBV29-1
clone size: many

CDR3 DNA: TGCAGCGCAGAAACGCGGGACGGAAGCTTCAATGAGCAGTTCTTC
CDR3 protein: CSAETRDGSFNEQFF
D gene: NA
J gene: TRBJ2-1
V gene: TRBV29-1
clone size: many

CDR3 DNA: TGCGCCAGAAATGCCCGCTTCACTGAAGCTTTCTTT
CDR3 protein: CARNARFTEAFF
D gene: NA
J gene: TRBJ1-1
V gene: TRBV5-1
clone size: NA

CDR3 DNA: TGTGCCAGCAGCTTGGATGCCGGGACAGGGATCTACGAGCAGTACTTC
CDR3 protein: CASSLDAGTGIYEQYF
D gene: TRBD1
J gene: TRBJ2-7
V gene: TRBV5-5
clone size: NA

CDR3 DNA: TGCGCCAGCAGCCGTGAGGTAGCGGGAGCAGAGACCCAGTACTTC
CDR3 protein: CASSREVAGAETQYF
D gene: TRBD2
J gene: TRBJ2-5
V gene: TRBV5-1
clone size: few

CDR3 DNA: TGTGCCAGCGCCAGACAGGGGGTCAACGAGCAGTACTTC
CDR3 protein: CASARQGVNEQYF
D gene: TRBD1
J gene: TRBJ2-7
V gene: TRBV2
clone size: NA

CDR3 DNA: TGCAGTGCTAGGGTTAGGGGGCAGAATGAGCAGTTCTTC
CDR3 protein: CSARVRGQNEQFF
D gene: TRBD1
J gene: TRBJ2-1
V gene: TRBV20-1
clone size: NA

CDR3 DNA: TGTGCCAGCAGCGACCAGGGACTAGCTCAAGAGACCCAGTTCTTC
CDR3 protein: CASSDQGLAQETQFF
D gene: TRBD2
J gene: TRBJ2-1
V gene: TRBV7-3
clone size: NA

CDR3 DNA: TGTGCCAGCAGCTTATTGGTAGCGGCAGGATCCCAAGAGACCCAGTACTTC
CDR3 protein: CASSLLVAAGSQETQYF
D gene: NA
J gene: TRBJ2-5
V gene: TRBV7-3
clone size: NA

CDR3 DNA: TGCGCCAGCAGCCGACAAGCGGGGGGGCCCGGTGAGCAGTTCTTC
CDR3 protein: CASSRQAGGPGEQFF
D gene: TRBD2
J gene: TRBJ2-1
V gene: TRBV5-1
clone size: few

CDR3 DNA: TGTGCCAGCACCCCCAGAGTGAACACCGGGGAGCTGTTTTTT
CDR3 protein: CASTPRVNTGELFF
D gene: NA
J gene: TRBJ2-2
V gene: TRBV4-2
clone size: NA

CDR3 DNA: TGCAGCGTTGGGGGGACAGGCAGAGAGATCCAGTACTTC
CDR3 protein: CSVGGTGREIQYF
D gene: TRBD1
J gene: TRBJ2-5
V gene: TRBV29-1
clone size: NA

CDR3 DNA: TGCAGCGCTGATGGGGGGTTGAACACTGAAGCTTTCTTT
CDR3 protein: CSADGGLNTEAFF
D gene: NA
J gene: TRBJ1-1
V gene: TRBV29-1
clone size: NA

CDR3 DNA: TGTGCCAGCAGTCAACCCGGGACAGGGGCCGTCTACGAGCAGTACTTC
CDR3 protein: CASSQPGTGAVYEQYF
D gene: TRBD1
J gene: TRBJ2-7
V gene: TRBV28
clone size: NA

CDR3 DNA: TGCAGTCCAACGGGGACCCAAGCCTACGAGCAGTACTTC
CDR3 protein: CSPTGTQAYEQYF
D gene: NA
J gene: TRBJ2-7
V gene: TRBV20-1
clone size: many

CDR3 DNA: TGCAGCGTTGGGTACAGGGGCTACGAGCAGTACTTC
CDR3 protein: CSVGYRGYEQYF
D gene: TRBD1
J gene: TRBJ2-7
V gene: TRBV29-1
clone size: many

CDR3 DNA: TGCGCCAGCAGGGGGGCTACAGGGGTCAATCAGCCCCAGCATTTT
CDR3 protein: CASRGATGVNQPQHF
D gene: TRBD1
J gene: TRBJ1-5
V gene: TRBV10-2
clone size: few

CDR3 DNA: TGTGCCAGCAGCCAAGATCACTCCAGTTACAATGAGCAGTTCTTC
CDR3 protein: CASSQDHSSYNEQFF
D gene: NA
J gene: TRBJ2-1
V gene: TRBV3-1
clone size: many

CDR3 DNA: TGTGCCAGCAGCTTAATAGGGGCAACTTATAGCAATCAGCCCCAGCATTTT
CDR3 protein: CASSLIGATYSNQPQHF
D gene: NA
J gene: TRBJ1-5
V gene: TRBV7-9
clone size: NA

CDR3 DNA: TGTGCCAGCAGTTATCATGTTTACGTCTATGGCTACACCTTC
CDR3 protein: CASSYHVYVYGYTF
D gene: NA
J gene: TRBJ1-2
V gene: TRBV6-2/TRBV6-3
clone size: many

CDR3 DNA: TGTGCCATCAGTACAGGGGCCGGGGAGCTGTTTTTT
CDR3 protein: CAISTGAGELFF
D gene: TRBD1
J gene: TRBJ2-2
V gene: TRBV10-3
clone size: once

CDR3 DNA: TGCGCCAGCAGTACGGGAGGTGGGACAGATAATTCACCCCCCCACTTT
CDR3 protein: CASSTGGGTDNSPPHF
D gene: TRBD1
J gene: TRBJ1-6
V gene: TRBV5-1
clone size: NA

CDR3 DNA: TGCAGCGTCCGGGGACAGGGGGTCACCGGGGAGCTGTTTTTT
CDR3 protein: CSVRGQGVTGELFF
D gene: TRBD1
J gene: TRBJ2-2
V gene: TRBV29-1
clone size: few

CDR3 DNA: TGCAGCGTTGTGAGGGGGACAGGGGGGACGAGCGAGCAGTACTTC
CDR3 protein: CSVVRGTGGTSEQYF
D gene: TRBD1
J gene: TRBJ2-7
V gene: TRBV29-1
clone size: NA

CDR3 DNA: TGTTCCAGCAGCGAGACAGGGTTTATGGGTTTCGCAGATACGCAGTATTTT
CDR3 protein: CSSSETGFMGFADTQYF
D gene: TRBD1
J gene: TRBJ2-3
V gene: TRBV9
clone size: NA